The 3 T cell receptor beta chains below come from one sample, sequenced in a study of human T cells and chemical hapten exposure. Time point reported: healthy volunteer bleed at 2 weeks. Sequencing started from total RNA isolated from unfractionated whole blood. Via MiXCR, TCRdb re-called the RACE reads, giving one row per CDR3 protein. This table has about 93,000 distinct CDR3 sequences, around 8.8% appearing once. Sequencing input: whole blood. The receptors come from a female donor in good health. Some clones in this sample may be carry-over from other donors' samples.

The chain joins TRBV3-1 to TRBJ2-7, with a tentative D call TRBD1 (6 bases). The CDR3 spans 15 residues. V dropped 5 bases and J dropped 2 bases, with 16 bases sitting between them. The germline V gene has CDR1 LGHDT and CDR2 YNNKEL (reference sequence). The CDR3 DNA sequence: TGTGCCAGCAGCTCGGGCATCAGGGGCCCCTACGAGCAGTACTTC. This translates into CASSSGIRGPYEQYF.

This clonotype has ten or more counts. This chain connects TRBV25-1 to TRBJ2-3; 8 bases are shared with TRBD2. Trimming at V came to 8 bases and at J to 0 bases, leaving 7 bases not matched to a gene. This CDR3 contains 15 residues. Germline V lookup: CDR1 MGHDK, CDR2 SYGVNS. The CDR3 region is CASLKAGASTDTQYF. CDR3 DNA: TGTGCCAGCTTAAAAGCGGGAGCTAGCACAGATACGCAGTATTTT.

This clonotype was found many times. This chain connects TRBV27 to TRBJ1-1; 7 bases agree with TRBD1. Germline CDR1 and CDR2: MNHEY and SMNVEV (reference sequence). J lost 8 bases, V lost 3 bases, and 15 bases had no gene match. The length of the CDR3 is 16 residues. CDR3 sequence: CASSFGDLGQGEEAFF. CDR3 in DNA: TGTGCCAGCAGTTTCGGGGACCTTGGGCAGGGGGAGGAAGCTTTCTTT.